This T cell receptor (beta chain) derives from a study of CD8+CD57+ T cells in acquired aplastic anemia. General study findings and limits: For CD8+ Simpson's diversity, patients and controls showed no significant difference. Patients shared 25 to 35 CD8+ CDR3 sequences with controls.

Genomic DNA templated the TCR beta VDJ and CDR3 profiling. MiXCR, applied by TCRdb to the reads, yields one record per CDR3 protein. This sample has just over 450,000 distinct CDR3 sequences; around 30% occur once, and the top ten carry approximately 0.82%. In its sample, this clonotype was seen a few times. Its antigen remains unknown. For sequencing, patients were chosen who had shown expansion of CD8+CD57+ cells by flow cytometry. Every one of the patients had aplastic anemia (severe, acquired). The source of this sequence is a human donor with aplastic anemia. Sequenced sample: sorted CD4+, CD8+, or CD8+CD57+ T cells (not recorded which) from PBMCs.

CDR3 in DNA: TGTGCCAGCAGCGCCTCCTCCGGGACAGCTAACTATAATTCACCCCTCCACTTT. It codes for CASSASSGTANYNSPLHF. This chain connects TRBV9 to TRBJ1-6; 7 bases match TRBD1. The germline V gene encodes CDR1 SGDLS and CDR2 YYNGEE. The CDR3 totals 18 residues. The junction had 12 bases not matched to a gene; V was cut back by 3 bases and J by 3 bases.